The rows below give T cell receptor beta chains drawn from one sample of a study of T-cell memory formation after mild COVID-19. MiXCR, run by TCRdb on the 5' RACE reads, gives a single entry per CDR3 protein. The profile covers about 340,000 distinct CDR3 sequences, with under 25% appearing a single time and around 20% taken by the ten largest. Sample: PBMCs or a T cell subset sorted from them (not recorded which). The receptors shown here come from a man aged 18-30 years who had mild COVID-19 (a few samples of this study predate the infection). Cell type and time point are not known. CDR3s include the opening cysteine and the closing phenylalanine or tryptophan. D genes are given only for firm matches. Some rows have no size entry. The others give once, few or many, or a class for an expanded clone.

>.|TRBJ1-3|TRBV7-9|once
TGTGCCAGCAGCTTAGGGAGGACTCGGACTTTGAGAAACACCATATATTTT
CASSLGRTRTLRNTIYF
>TRBD1|TRBJ2-6|TRBV7-6|few
TGTGCCAGCAGCTCCGGACAGGGAAAAACTGGGGCCAACGTCCTGACTTTC
CASSSGQGKTGANVLTF
>.|TRBJ1-4|TRBV12-3/TRBV12-4|.
TGTGCCAGCAGCCCGAAAGCGGGAAAACTGTTTTTT
CASSPKAGKLFF
>.|TRBJ1-1|TRBV4-3|.
TGCGCCAGCAGGCATTCACAGGGTGAAGGAACTGAAGCTTTCTTT
CASRHSQGEGTEAFF
>TRBD1|TRBJ1-2|TRBV18|few
TGTGCCAGCTTGAGGACAGGGGGCTATGGCTACACCTTC
CASLRTGGYGYTF
>TRBD2|TRBJ2-1|TRBV9|.
TGTGCCAGCAGCGTAGGCGGGGGGGCGTGGGAGCAGTTCTTC
CASSVGGGAWEQFF
>.|TRBJ1-1|TRBV6-6|.
TGTGCCAGCAGGCGATGGGGAGACACTGAAGCTTTCTTT
CASRRWGDTEAFF
>.|TRBJ2-7|TRBV18|.
TGTGCCAGCTCACCGGACGAGGCCTACGAGCAGTACTTC
CASSPDEAYEQYF
>TRBD2|TRBJ2-2|TRBV7-9|few
TGTGCCAGCAGCTTAGCAAGACTAGCGGGGGGATCAACGCCGGTACCGGCCGGGGAGCTGTTTTTT
CASSLARLAGGSTPVPAGELFF
>.|TRBJ2-5|TRBV7-9|few
TGTGCCAGCAGCTTATCTGGGAGCCGAGGGACCCAGTACTTC
CASSLSGSRGTQYF
>.|TRBJ2-7|TRBV4-2|.
TGTGCCAGCAGCCAAGATCGTCTTGGTTTAACCTACGAGCAGTACTTC
CASSQDRLGLTYEQYF
>.|TRBJ2-6|TRBV12-3/TRBV12-4|.
TGTGCCAGCAGTTTTTTGGCCGGGGCCAACGTCCTGACTTTC
CASSFLAGANVLTF
>.|TRBJ1-5|TRBV7-8|few
TGTGCCAGCAGACCAGGGGCGGGAAGCAATCAGCCCCAGCATTTT
CASRPGAGSNQPQHF
>TRBD1|TRBJ2-2|TRBV5-1|many
TGCGCCACCTCCGGGACAGGGAACACCGGGGAGCTGTTTTTT
CATSGTGNTGELFF
>.|TRBJ1-1|TRBV5-1|few
TGCGCCAGCAGCTGGCGGGGGGGAAGTAACACTGAAGCTTTCTTT
CASSWRGGSNTEAFF
>.|TRBJ1-1|TRBV28|.
TGTGCCAGCAGACCTCTTCTTTGGGAAGCCACACTGAACACTGAAGCTTTCTTT
CASRPLLWEATLNTEAFF
>.|TRBJ1-5|TRBV19|.
TGTGCCAGTAGTATAGATCGAAAGTATAGCAATCAGCCCCAGCATTTT
CASSIDRKYSNQPQHF
>.|TRBJ2-7|TRBV5-1|few
TGCGCCAGCAGCCCCGGCGCAGTCTCCTACGAGCAGTACTTC
CASSPGAVSYEQYF
>.|TRBJ2-2|TRBV12-3/TRBV12-4|few
TGTGCCAGCAGTTCCCGCCCCTCTAGTGGAATCGGGGAGCTGTTTTTT
CASSSRPSSGIGELFF
>TRBD2|TRBJ2-1|TRBV20-1|.
TGCAGTGCCGCCTCCTTTGGGACTAGCGGGAATGAGCAGTTCTTC
CSAASFGTSGNEQFF
>.|TRBJ2-2|TRBV7-9|.
TGTGCCAGCAGGGCACCATCTGACGGGGAGCTGTTTTTT
CASRAPSDGELFF
>.|TRBJ1-2|TRBV5-1|few
TGCGCCAGCAGCTTGGGGGGGCGAGACTACACCTTC
CASSLGGRDYTF
>.|TRBJ1-5|TRBV7-8|few
TGTGCCAGCAGCTTAGGAGGGGAAGATCCCCAGCATTTT
CASSLGGEDPQHF
>.|TRBJ1-3|TRBV4-2|few
TGTGCCAGCAGCCAAGTTCGGAATGGAAACACCATATATTTT
CASSQVRNGNTIYF
>.|TRBJ1-1|TRBV5-4|.
TGTGCCAGCAGCTCGGACGGCCTAACTGAAGCTTTCTTT
CASSSDGLTEAFF
>TRBD1|TRBJ1-1|TRBV10-3|.
TGTGCCATCAGTGACCAACACAGGGGTCTGACTGAAGCTTTCTTT
CAISDQHRGLTEAFF
>TRBD1|TRBJ1-1|TRBV23-1|few
TGCGCCAGCAAAATATGGGACAGCCCCCTTGAAGCTTTCTTT
CASKIWDSPLEAFF
>.|TRBJ2-7|TRBV7-9|many
TGTGCCAGCAGCGCCCGGGACAACTCCTACGAGCAGTACTTC
CASSARDNSYEQYF
>TRBD2|TRBJ2-2|TRBV9|few
TGTGCCAGCAGCCCCCGTCGGGGGGGCTGGACCGGGGAGCTGTTTTTT
CASSPRRGGWTGELFF
>.|TRBJ1-1|TRBV5-1|few
TGCGCCAGCAGACAGGCCGGGAGAGGGGCTTTCTTT
CASRQAGRGAFF
>TRBD1|TRBJ2-2|TRBV7-9|few
TGTGCCAGCAGCGGGACAGGGTACACCGGGGAGCTGTTTTTT
CASSGTGYTGELFF
>.|TRBJ2-3|TRBV7-2|.
TGTGCCAGCAGCCCACCACCGGGGGCGGGGGATACGCAGTATTTT
CASSPPPGAGDTQYF
>.|TRBJ2-1|TRBV6-2/TRBV6-3|.
TGTGCCAGCTCAAAGCCGGGGTTCGCCGGGAATGAGCAGTTCTTC
CASSKPGFAGNEQFF
>TRBD1|TRBJ2-3|TRBV18|.
TGTGCCAGCTCACCACCGGGGGACAGGGGCCCAGATACGCAGTATTTT
CASSPPGDRGPDTQYF
>.|TRBJ1-1|TRBV23-1|few
TGCGCCAGCAGTCACCCCCGGGTCCCTGAAGCTTTCTTT
CASSHPRVPEAFF
>.|TRBJ1-5|TRBV5-1|many
TGCGCCAGCAGCTTGGGGGCAGATTTGCAGCCCCAGCATTTT
CASSLGADLQPQHF
>.|TRBJ2-4|TRBV20-1|.
TGCAGTGCTCATACAGGGGCGGGAGAGATTCAGTACTTC
CSAHTGAGEIQYF
>.|TRBJ2-2|TRBV29-1|few
TGCAGCGTTGGAGAGGGGGACGGACAGAGAAACACCGGGGAGCTGTTTTTT
CSVGEGDGQRNTGELFF
>TRBD2|TRBJ2-3|TRBV6-2/TRBV6-3|few
TGTGCCAGCAGTCAACTAGCGGGGTTGCCCGATACGCAGTATTTT
CASSQLAGLPDTQYF
>.|TRBJ1-4|TRBV7-9|.
TGTGCCAGCAGCCCACACCGGGCTTTAGAGGAAAAACTGTTTTTT
CASSPHRALEEKLFF
>.|TRBJ2-5|TRBV12-3/TRBV12-4|few
TGTGCCAGCACAGGGGACCCCCCGGAGACCCAGTACTTC
CASTGDPPETQYF